This T cell receptor beta chain was profiled in a study of T cell responses to AZD1222 COVID-19 vaccine (dated by TCRdb to 2020 to 2023). About the full investigation: A total of about 230 trial participants underwent TCR sequencing, of whom some 210 received two doses of AZD1222 and some 25 received two doses of the MenACWY control vaccine. Trial participants were enrolled into age subgroups of 18-55, 56-69 and 70-plus years, which contained approximately 150, 28 and 58 TCR-sequenced participants, respectively.

As concerns this clone: The antigen it recognizes is unknown. No base-level quality is on record; no much larger clone is a single base apart.

The full study reports these points: Reportedly, close to half of the unique spike-specific TCRs recognized epitopes lying outside the regions that are mutated in the B.1.351 and B.1.1.7 variants. The 56-69-year group was small, and its depth increase did not reach significance, likely because of low power. Because no day 14 peak-response samples were available, repertoires were characterized only after the peak T cell response. Participants were mostly white British, with more females than males. The authors suggested clonal diversity may have been underestimated. A significant rise in spike-specific TCR breadth and depth was observed after two AZD1222 doses relative to day 0 and relative to MenACWY recipients. Conclusions about previously exposed vaccinees are limited because only six or seven AZD1222 recipients were SARS-CoV-2 seropositive at baseline. The whole spike protein was spanned by vaccine-associated CD4 TCRs, and dominant responses were seen in regions 160-218 and 743-854.

The CDR3 regions of human TCRbeta chains were subjected to immunosequencing. Per the authors' processing: TCRs in the repertoires were matched against a reference library of SARS-CoV-2-specific TCRs that had been generated with the MIRA antigen-specificity platform. Breadth meant the fraction of unique TCRs that were SARS-CoV-2-associated, whereas depth meant the fraction of total T cells that were SARS-CoV-2-associated. Using the MIRA data, every spike-specific TCR was mapped to the spike region that the TCR reacted to and assigned to either a CD4 or a CD8 class. Log10-transformed breadth and depth values were compared by one-way ANOVA with Sidak's multiple comparisons tests. This immuneACCESS table, as held by TCRdb, lists in-frame sequences with V and J called but not all clones. Of the missing ones, under half trace to an unresolved V gene in checked studies; the others have no known cause. The V and J calls and clone size come from that table; D and trimming were worked out from the DNA. The table for this sample lists roughly 99,000 clones; 75% to 95% of them were counted only once. The ten largest make up approximately 5.6% of the sample.

CDR1 and CDR2, looked up from the germline V gene (reference sequence), are LNHDA and SQIVND. The CDR3, from cysteine to phenylalanine, totals 14 residues. Kept here is only the CDR3 DNA, which spans 42 bases and is read in frame from base 1. The germline V and J ends show losses of 7 bases and 5 bases respectively, and no gene match explains 7 bases of the junction. The time point label on this specimen signifies: about 28 days (+/-7) after the second vaccine dose. AZD1222 recipients given second doses at about 4 weeks or at about 12 weeks were pooled, since spike-specific TCR depth and breadth were not found to differ between the two schedules. Samples from vaccinated people were obtained from the UK trials COV001 and COV002, which included a single-blind randomized controlled phase 2/3 trial of AZD1222 (ChAdOx1 nCoV-19) in healthy adults. For TCRbeta chain sequencing, PBMC samples were collected from trial participants at day 0 and at day 28 after the second dose.

The sequence links TRBV19 to TRBJ1-4, with 7 bases aligning to TRBD1. The sequenced sample was peripheral blood, obtained 28 days after the second AZD1222 dose. The clonotype originates from an adult who received the AZD1222 COVID-19 vaccine. CDR3 sequence: CASIETGRNEKLFF. The DNA sequence is as follows: TGTGCCAGTATTGAGACAGGGAGGAATGAAAAACTGTTTTTT.